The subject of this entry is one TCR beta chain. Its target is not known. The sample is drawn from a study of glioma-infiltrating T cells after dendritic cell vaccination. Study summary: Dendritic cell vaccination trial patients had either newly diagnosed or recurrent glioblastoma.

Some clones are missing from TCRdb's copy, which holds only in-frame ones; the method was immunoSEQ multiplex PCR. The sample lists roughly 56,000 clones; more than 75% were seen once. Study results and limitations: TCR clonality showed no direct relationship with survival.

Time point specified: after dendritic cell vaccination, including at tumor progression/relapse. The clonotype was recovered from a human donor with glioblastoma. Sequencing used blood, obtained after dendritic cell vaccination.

Written as DNA, the CDR3 is TGCGCCAGCAGCCAAGAGCATGGGCTGATGAGCTCCTATAATTCACCCCTCCACTTT. As protein: CASSQEHGLMSSYNSPLHF. The chain recombines TRBV4-3 with TRBJ1-6; D remains unclear. Germline V CDR1 and CDR2: LGHNA, YSLEER. Trimming removed 0 bases at V and 0 bases at J, with 15 bases between. The CDR3 sequence is 19 residues long.